The 5 T cell receptor beta chains in this list originate from one sample, sequenced in a study of blood T cell repertoires in COVID-19. Produced via immunoSEQ multiplex PCR; TCRdb's table is partial and in-frame only. The table shows fewer than 350,000 clones, with 70% to 90% occurring only once. Sequenced input: PBMCs or T cells enriched from blood (not recorded which). Receptor source: a woman aged 40 to 49 who had recovered from COVID-19.

The chain joins TRBV28 to TRBJ2-7; the D gene is possibly TRBD2 (6 bases). V was pared by 6 bases and J by 0 bases, with 15 bases between. CDR3 size: 15 residues. Per the germline V gene, CDR1 is MDHEN and CDR2 is SYDVKM. The CDR3 DNA follows: TGTGCCAGCAGGGGAACCGGGACTGGCTCCTACGAGCAGTACTTC. Protein product: CASRGTGTGSYEQYF.

This clone was picked up a small number of times. The CDR3 spells CASSQREPIQPQHF. As DNA, the CDR3 is TGCGCCAGCAGTCAAAGGGAGCCTATCCAGCCCCAGCATTTT. The rearrangement links TRBV23-1 to TRBJ1-5; no clear D. TRBV23-1 falls under the ORF class, with uncertain function. CDR3 length equals 14 residues. V shed 2 bases and J shed 7 bases, with 12 bases lying between them.

The V and J genes are TRBV5-8 and TRBJ1-4; D perhaps matches TRBD1 (5 bases). This CDR3 contains 15 residues. The germline V gene encodes CDR1 SGHTS and CDR2 YDEGEE. The V gene lost 0 bases and the J gene lost 10 bases, with 16 bases spanning the gap. The CDR3 bases are TGTGCCAGCAGCTTGGACGGGGGGAGTATGGGAAAACTGTTTTTT. It encodes CASSLDGGSMGKLFF.

This chain links TRBV4-3 with TRBJ1-6, with D possibly TRBD1 on 6 matching bases. The V gene's germline CDR1 is LGHNA and CDR2 YSLEER. The V end lost 11 bases, the J end lost 6 bases, and 14 bases lay between the germline ends. The CDR3 sequence is 13 residues long. The CDR3 bases are TGCGCCTGGAGTGGACAGATTAATTCACCCCTCCACTTT. As protein: CAWSGQINSPLHF.

This chain uses TRBV7-2 with TRBJ2-2, with D perhaps TRBD1 (6 bases). The V end lost 5 bases, the J end lost 5 bases, and 18 bases lay between the germline ends. The CDR3 extends over 16 amino acids. Per germline, CDR1 SGHTA and CDR2 FQGNSA. CDR3 in DNA: TGTGCCAGCAGCGTTACAGGGTTCGTCCGGACCGGGGAGCTGTTTTTT. Protein: CASSVTGFVRTGELFF.